Listed below are T cell receptor beta chains from one sample, sequenced in a study of blood T cell repertoires in COVID-19. The table came from immunoSEQ multiplex PCR; TCRdb's copy has only in-frame clones and leaves some out. The data contain 150,000 to 200,000 clones, 85% to 90% of them singletons. The material sequenced was peripheral blood. These receptors came from a woman of 80 years or more in a cohort sampled during active or convalescent COVID-19. The CDR3 runs from the conserved cysteine through the conserved F or W. D genes are given only for firm matches. Expanded clones get a size class; other rows say once, few or many, or leave the size out.

D: .
V: TRBV19
size: .
J: TRBJ2-1
DNA: TGTGCCAGTAGTGCTCCGGTGAGGGCTTACAATGAGCAGTTCTTC
CDR3: CASSAPVRAYNEQFF

D: TRBD1
V: TRBV10-3
size: .
J: TRBJ1-1
DNA: TGTGCCATCAGTGACCGATACCGGGACAGTAACACTGAAGCTTTCTTT
CDR3: CAISDRYRDSNTEAFF

D: TRBD1
V: TRBV19
size: few
J: TRBJ1-5
DNA: TGTGCCACTATGGGACAGGGCCCTCAGCCCCAGCATTTT
CDR3: CATMGQGPQPQHF

D: .
V: TRBV19
size: once
J: TRBJ2-7
DNA: TGTGCCAGTAGTATAGGCGGAGGGACAGCGATAATCGAGCAGTACTTC
CDR3: CASSIGGGTAIIEQYF

D: .
V: TRBV5-5
size: few
J: TRBJ1-1
DNA: TGTGCCAGCAGCCCGTTTCGGGGGACCCCTGAAGCTTTCTTT
CDR3: CASSPFRGTPEAFF

D: .
V: TRBV3-1/TRBV3-2
size: .
J: TRBJ2-1
DNA: TGTGCCAGCAGCCATCTTAGAGTAGGGGTCGGTGAGCAGTTCTTC
CDR3: CASSHLRVGVGEQFF

D: .
V: TRBV7-8
size: .
J: TRBJ2-1
DNA: TGTGCCAGCAGCTCGATTCTAGCCGGATTCAGCTCCTACAATGAGCAGTTCTTC
CDR3: CASSSILAGFSSYNEQFF

D: .
V: TRBV19
size: .
J: TRBJ1-3
DNA: TGTGCCAGTAGTATCGGGGCTGGAAACACCATATATTTT
CDR3: CASSIGAGNTIYF

D: TRBD1
V: TRBV29-1
size: .
J: TRBJ2-5
DNA: TGCAGCGTCACGCGCGGGACAGGGAAAGAGACCCAGTACTTC
CDR3: CSVTRGTGKETQYF

D: .
V: TRBV18
size: .
J: TRBJ1-4
DNA: TGTGCCAGCTCACCACCGATCGGGGAAAAACTGTTTTTT
CDR3: CASSPPIGEKLFF

D: TRBD2
V: TRBV7-9
size: .
J: TRBJ2-3
DNA: TGTGCCAGCAGCCAGACTAGCGGGAGAACAGATACGCAGTATTTT
CDR3: CASSQTSGRTDTQYF

D: .
V: TRBV27
size: .
J: TRBJ2-1
DNA: TGTGCCAGCAGTTTAAAGGGGATATCCTACAATGAGCAGTTCTTC
CDR3: CASSLKGISYNEQFF

D: .
V: TRBV3-1/TRBV3-2
size: .
J: TRBJ2-3
DNA: TGTGCCAGCAGCCACCAAAACACAGATACGCAGTATTTT
CDR3: CASSHQNTDTQYF

D: .
V: TRBV19
size: .
J: TRBJ2-3
DNA: TGTGCCAGTAGTATAGCTAGCGGCACAGATACGCAGTATTTT
CDR3: CASSIASGTDTQYF

D: .
V: TRBV7-2
size: .
J: TRBJ2-2
DNA: TGTGCCAGCAGCTTAGGAGGTTACAACACCGGGGAGCTGTTTTTT
CDR3: CASSLGGYNTGELFF

D: TRBD1
V: TRBV14
size: .
J: TRBJ1-5
DNA: TGTGCCAGCAGCCCCCTGGGACAGCCCAATCAGCCCCAGCATTTT
CDR3: CASSPLGQPNQPQHF

D: TRBD1
V: TRBV5-6
size: .
J: TRBJ1-3
DNA: TGTGCCAGCAGCCCGGGACAGCTTTATTCTGGAAACACCATATATTTT
CDR3: CASSPGQLYSGNTIYF

D: TRBD2
V: TRBV5-6
size: .
J: TRBJ2-1
DNA: TGTGCCAGCAGCTCACCGGGACTAGCGGGCACCTCCTACAATGAGCAGTTCTTC
CDR3: CASSSPGLAGTSYNEQFF

D: TRBD1
V: TRBV5-8
size: .
J: TRBJ1-2
DNA: TGTGCCAGCAGCTTCCCTAGGGGGCTGGTGTGGGGCTACACCTTC
CDR3: CASSFPRGLVWGYTF

D: .
V: TRBV28
size: .
J: TRBJ1-2
DNA: TGTGCCAGCAGCCGGTCTGTCGGTCGTGGCTACACCTTC
CDR3: CASSRSVGRGYTF

D: .
V: TRBV6-5
size: .
J: TRBJ1-2
DNA: TGTGCCAGCAGTTACTCTGGGGGCCATCTAATGAGGGGCTACACCTTC
CDR3: CASSYSGGHLMRGYTF

D: .
V: TRBV14
size: .
J: TRBJ2-2
DNA: TGTGCCAGCAGCCAAGTCGCAGGGTCCATCACCGGGGAGCTGTTTTTT
CDR3: CASSQVAGSITGELFF

D: TRBD2
V: TRBV6-6
size: once
J: TRBJ2-3
DNA: TGTGCCAGCAGTAAGCTAGCGGGGGGAACGGGTACGCAGTATTTT
CDR3: CASSKLAGGTGTQYF

D: .
V: TRBV25-1
size: .
J: TRBJ2-1
DNA: TGTGCCAGCAGTGATAAGGGGAGGAATGAGCAGTTCTTC
CDR3: CASSDKGRNEQFF

D: TRBD1
V: TRBV19
size: .
J: TRBJ1-1
DNA: TGTGCCAGTAGTATGACAGGGGTCACTGAAGCTTTCTTT
CDR3: CASSMTGVTEAFF

D: .
V: TRBV11-3
size: .
J: TRBJ1-6
DNA: TGTGCCAGCAGCTCCCGTCGTAAATTCTCCTATAATTCACCCCTCCACTTT
CDR3: CASSSRRKFSYNSPLHF

D: TRBD2
V: TRBV3-1/TRBV3-2
size: .
J: TRBJ2-5
DNA: TGTGCCAGCAGCCGCCCCCGTAGCGGGGGTCAACAAGAGACCCAGTACTTC
CDR3: CASSRPRSGGQQETQYF

D: .
V: TRBV2
size: .
J: TRBJ1-2
DNA: TGTGCCAGCAGGAGGCCGTTCTCGAGGGAGTATGGCTACACCTTC
CDR3: CASRRPFSREYGYTF